This T cell receptor beta chain stems from a study of response to subunit inactivated influenza vaccine (dated by TCRdb to between 2017 and 2018). In the study overall: Deep quantitative profiling of the T cell receptor repertoire was used in the study to follow responses to a trivalent subunit inactivated influenza vaccine.

Overall study results and their limits: It was suggested by the authors that each seasonal influenza vaccination may recruit only a limited number of new T cells.

The library was made by RT-PCR. The data were produced on an Illumina HiSeq 2500. TCRdb handled the public reads itself, with Q25 trimming in fastp and clone calling in MiXCR, and kept productive beta chains. Each entry is one CDR3 protein sequence, shown with its most common DNA and genes. A total of just under 550,000 distinct CDR3 sequences appear in this sample, roughly 23% of them only once. Of the sample, around 2.8% falls within the top ten clones. The CDR3 spans 13 residues, from the cysteine through the phenylalanine. Only CDR3 DNA is held: 39 bases, read in frame from base 1. CDR1 is given as MGHDK and CDR2 as SYGVNS, both from the germline V gene. Cut back by 0 bases and 11 bases, the V and J ends lie 13 bases apart. This clonotype occurred a few times. It has no known antigen specificity. Qualities for individual bases were not recorded, and no much larger clone is one base off. The data also belong to a second study, concerning T cells expressing NK-cell markers. The second study also describes: TCR beta cDNA libraries were made by 5'RACE template switching that added a universal primer site and unique molecular identifiers. Under ten donors provided sorted CD3+CD56+NKG2C+, CD3+CD56+NKG2C- and CD3+CD56-NKG2C+ T-cell subsets, whose TCR beta-chain repertoires were profiled. Among the eight sequenced donors, only one was HCMV-seronegative, while the other seven were HCMV-seropositive. In several experiments an anti-gammadeltaTCR antibody was added to restrict sorting to alphabetaTCR-expressing T cells. In roughly 6 donors, the dominant CD3+CD56+NKG2C+ clonotypes were found to rank among the top 10 CD8+ clonotypes and to make up 1.0-7.0% of CD8+ T cells. Those dominant clonotypes were again the most abundant among CD3+CD56-NKG2C+ cells in several donors, at about 25-60.1%. It remained unclear whether the expanded NKG2C-expressing T cell clones were specific for HCMV antigens. Randomly selected healthy volunteers, three men and five women, were used as the eight sequenced donors. HCMV serostatus was determined by detecting HCMV-specific IgG in serum with a commercial ELISA kit. Peripheral blood mononuclear cells were isolated from blood by Ficoll density gradient centrifugation. Magnetic immunoseparation with Miltenyi isolation kits was used to isolate CD4+ and CD8+ T cells from PBMC. cDNA synthesis was primed from the TCR beta constant segment, followed by two successive PCR amplification steps. Libraries were sequenced as 2 x 150 bp reads on Illumina HiSeq 2000/2500, MiSeq or NextSeq. MIGEC handled demultiplexing of the reads and grouping by UMI, while MiTCR was used to assemble and quantify clonotypes. Only TCR cDNA sequences supported by at least two reads were kept to exclude erroneous sequences. The tcR package was used for downstream repertoire analysis, and clonotypes were matched across fractions by CDR3 nucleotide sequence plus V segment. Antigen specificity was annotated against VDJdb with VDJmatch, allowing one amino acid substitution in CDR3.

This sample comprised CD4+ T cells sorted from PBMCs, obtained approximately 13 days after vaccination. The source of this sequence is a man in his fifties or sixties who received an inactivated influenza vaccine. Donor details come from another sample of the same person, matched by shared clones. The chain employs TRBV25-1 and TRBJ1-1; TRBD1 is possibly the D segment (5 matching bases). The DNA sequence is TGTGCCAGCAGTGAATATAGCGGGAGGGGCGCTTTCTTT. Translated, it gives CASSEYSGRGAFF. The CDR3 plus the reference TRBV25-1 and TRBJ1-1 genes for the other parts give the full variable domain: EADIYQTPRYLVIGTGKKITLECSQTMGHDKMYWYQQDPGMELHLIHYSYGVNSTEKGDLSSESTVSRIRTEHFPLTLESARPSHTSQYLCASSEYSGRGAFFGQGTRLTVV.